This entry lists 17 T cell receptor beta chains sequenced from one sample in a study of T-cell memory formation after mild COVID-19. TCRdb passed the 5' RACE reads through MiXCR, listing each CDR3 protein once. Of about 450,000 distinct CDR3 sequences in the sample, around 22% were seen once. Sequencing used PBMCs or a T cell subset sorted from them (not recorded which). All receptors derive from an adult woman who had mild COVID-19 (a few samples of this study predate the infection). Cell type and time point are not known.

In its sample, this clonotype was seen a few times. The chain has TRBV27 and TRBJ1-4; D remains unclear. The V end lost 6 bases, the J end lost 8 bases, and 13 bases lay between the germline ends. Germline V CDR1 and CDR2: MNHEY, SMNVEV (reference sequence). The length of the CDR3 is 13 residues. This CDR3 reads CASSLGYSEKLFF. CDR3 nucleotides: TGTGCCAGCAGCTTAGGGTATAGCGAAAAACTGTTTTTT. Full variable domain (remainder filled in from reference TRBV27 and TRBJ1-4): EAQVTQNPRYLITVTGKKLTVTCSQNMNHEYMSWYRQDPGLGLRQIYYSMNVEVTDKGDVPEGYKVSRKEKRNFPLILESPSPNQTSLYFCASSLGYSEKLFFGSGTQLSVL.

This clonotype has a count of ten or more. The rearrangement joins TRBV11-2 to TRBJ1-1; D unclear. CDR1 is SGHAT and CDR2 is FQNNGV in the germline V gene. V dropped 1 base and J dropped 7 bases, with 1 base sitting between them. The CDR3 runs 10 residues. The CDR3: CASSLVEAFF. CDR3 nucleotides: TGTGCCAGCAGCTTAGTTGAAGCTTTCTTT.

This clonotype was found a few times. The chain joins TRBV5-1 to TRBJ1-1; TRBD1 agrees at 7 bases. Germline trimming cut 0 bases from V and 5 bases from J; bases unmatched to any gene: 10. Germline-derived CDR1 and CDR2 are SGHRS and YFSETQ. The CDR3 runs 16 residues. The CDR3 nucleotides are TGCGCCAGCAGCTTGGACGGGACAGCCGAAGAGACTGAAGCTTTCTTT. Translating gives CASSLDGTAEETEAFF.

V is TRBV6-2 or TRBV6-3 and J is TRBJ1-1; D not resolved. CDR1 and CDR2 from the germline V gene are MNHEY and SVGEGT. CDR3 size: 14 residues. The germline V and J ends were trimmed by 5 bases and 5 bases, with 15 bases remaining between them. In DNA form, the CDR3 reads TGTGCCAGCAGTAGTGCCCGATTTTGGACTGAAGCTTTCTTT. Its translation: CASSSARFWTEAFF.

The chain employs TRBV6-1 and TRBJ2-3, with D possibly TRBD2 on 6 matching bases. V lost 4 bases, J lost 4 bases, and 15 bases lay in between. This CDR3 region has 15 residues. Germline values: CDR1 MNHNS, CDR2 SASEGT. CDR3 bases: TGTGCCAGCAGTGTGCGGGGATACTTCCCAGATACGCAGTATTTT. It encodes CASSVRGYFPDTQYF.

The chain couples TRBV7-7 to TRBJ2-7; 9 nucleotides align to TRBD1. The length of the CDR3 is 14 residues. The V segment lost 6 bases and the J segment 5 bases; nucleotides outside the gene matches: 8. Germline V gives CDR1 SSHAT, CDR2 FNYEAQ (reference sequence). The CDR3 is CASRGDRVVHEQYF. As DNA, the CDR3 is TGTGCCAGCAGGGGGGACAGGGTGGTCCACGAGCAGTACTTC.

A few counts support this clonotype. The chain carries TRBV5-1 and TRBJ2-7; D unclear. The V end was cut by 0 bases, the J end by 5 bases, with 12 bases between. Germline V CDR1 and CDR2: SGHRS, YFSETQ. This CDR3 is 14 amino acids long. The CDR3 region has the DNA TGCGCCAGCAGCTTGGGAAGCCTCGAGGACGAGCAGTACTTC. Its translation is CASSLGSLEDEQYF.

This clonotype was counted at least ten times. This chain connects TRBV20-1 to TRBJ1-5; D remains unclear. Trimming pared 0 bases from V and 7 bases from J, leaving 10 bases between. Germline CDR1 is DFQATT and CDR2 is SNEGSKA (reference sequence). This CDR3 is 13 amino acids long. CDR3 in amino acids: CSARDGPGQPQHF. As DNA, the CDR3 is TGCAGTGCTAGAGATGGGCCGGGACAGCCCCAGCATTTT.

This clonotype was observed a few times. The genes are TRBV9 and TRBJ2-5, with a weak D call TRBD2 (6 bases). V was trimmed by 2 bases and J by 4 bases, leaving 27 bases between them. The CDR3 length is 19 residues. Germline lookup yields CDR1 SGDLS and CDR2 YYNGEE. As DNA, the CDR3 is TGTGCCAGCAGCGTGAAACCCTCTCGACTAGGACGGGTAGCAGAGACCCAGTACTTC. This codes for CASSVKPSRLGRVAETQYF.

V is TRBV6-6 and J is TRBJ2-7, with 12 bases that match TRBD2. The CDR3 runs to 15 residues. Germline V gives CDR1 MNHNY, CDR2 SVGAGI (reference sequence). The ends lost 1 base at V and 9 bases at J; junction bases unmatched: 7. In nucleotides, the CDR3 is TGTGCCAGCAGTTACTTTACTAGCGGGGGGATTCCGCAGTACTTC. Its translation is CASSYFTSGGIPQYF.

The sample holds a few counts of this clonotype. The rearrangement uses TRBV7-9 and TRBJ2-7; D may be TRBD1 (5 bases). In germline, CDR1 is SEHNR, CDR2 FQNEAQ (reference sequence). The V end was cut by 1 base, the J end by 2 bases, with 9 bases between. CDR3 length: 14 residues. CDR3 sequence reads: CASSLVGAAYEQYF. The CDR3 DNA is TGTGCCAGCAGCTTAGTAGGGGCGGCCTACGAGCAGTACTTC.

This chain links TRBV18 with TRBJ2-5, with TRBD1 as a possible D gene (5 bases). This CDR3 region has 15 residues. Between the trimmed V and J ends, which lost 3 bases and 5 bases, there was a span of 16 bases. Germline CDR1 KGHSH, CDR2 LQKENI. The CDR3 is CASSPLSQPGETQYF. CDR3 DNA: TGTGCCAGCTCACCCCTTAGCCAGCCAGGGGAGACCCAGTACTTC.

The chain joins TRBV7-9 to TRBJ2-5; tentatively, D is TRBD1 (5 bases). The CDR3 spans 13 residues. V was cut by 4 bases and J by 7 bases, with 13 bases left in between. Germline V lookup: CDR1 SEHNR, CDR2 FQNEAQ (reference sequence). CDR3 amino acids: CASSSTGGWTQYF. The CDR3 nucleotides are TGTGCCAGCAGCTCCACAGGTGGTTGGACCCAGTACTTC.

The CDR3 sequence is CASSLALREQFF. CDR3 coding DNA: TGCGCCAGCAGCTTGGCATTGAGAGAGCAGTTCTTC. V usage is TRBV5-1 and J usage is TRBJ2-1, with D hard to call. This CDR3 has 12 residues. The germline V gene has CDR1 SGHRS and CDR2 YFSETQ. The V and J ends lost 0 bases and 10 bases respectively, with 8 bases between them.

The rearrangement links TRBV14 to TRBJ2-7; 7 bases map to TRBD1. The CDR3 totals 16 residues. J lost 1 base, V lost 3 bases, and 9 bases had no gene match. Germline loops: CDR1 SGHDN, CDR2 FVKESK. The CDR3 here is CASSHNPGQQSYEQYF. The DNA for the CDR3 is TGTGCCAGCAGCCACAACCCGGGACAGCAGTCCTACGAGCAGTACTTC.

This clonotype was recorded many times. The germline gene is not matched at one end of the junction; a read error may be the cause. V gene TRBV7-2 combines with J gene TRBJ2-3; 12 bases are a match to TRBD2. CDR1 is SGHTA, CDR2 FQGNSA, per germline. The CDR3 spans 16 residues. The CDR3 protein is CASSLAGGPRTDTQYF. CDR3 DNA: TGTGCCAGCAGCCTAGCGGGGGGGCCTCGCACAGATACGCAGTATTTT.

V is TRBV6-5 and J is TRBJ1-3; 7 nucleotides match TRBD1. This CDR3 contains 16 residues. After removal of 6 bases from V and 0 bases from J, the junction contained 8 bases not matched to a gene. Germline assignment: CDR1 MNHEY and CDR2 SVGAGI. CDR3 sequence reads: CASRRTGAGSGNTIYF. Here the CDR3 DNA reads TGTGCCAGCAGACGAACAGGGGCCGGCTCTGGAAACACCATATATTTT.